This T cell receptor beta chain originates from a study of spatial heterogeneity in lung cancer. The time point here: sample taken at primary tumor resection. TCRdb reprocessed the 5' RACE reads with MiXCR, giving one entry per CDR3 protein. The data hold approximately 92,000 distinct CDR3 sequences, with 12% observed a single time. The CDR3 spans 13 residues. CDR1 MNHEY and CDR2 SVGEGT come from the germline V gene. Trimming removed 6 bases at V and 4 bases at J, with 10 bases between. Here the sequenced sample was PBMCs, taken at surgery. This chain joins TRBV6-2 or TRBV6-3 and TRBJ2-1; possibly TRBD1 for D (7 bases). The sequence derives from a male donor with early-stage non-small cell lung cancer. The DNA of the CDR3 is TGTGCCAGCAGGGAGGGACAGTACAATGAGCAGTTCTTC. Its translation is CASREGQYNEQFF.